This TCR beta chain derives from a study of T cells in Graves' hyperthyroidism and ophthalmopathy. On the study more broadly: Peripheral blood was obtained at initial diagnosis, preceding any treatment.

Diagnoses rested on clinical symptoms, serum thyroxine and TRAb, thyroid ultrasound and orbital computed tomography. Amplification of TCR beta CDR3 regions was performed using RNA transcripts as template. First-round RT-PCR of the TCR CDR3 relied on the HTBI primer set. One entry per CDR3 protein results from TCRdb running MiXCR on the multiplex PCR reads. Of fewer than 500,000 distinct CDR3 sequences listed, roughly 15% are singletons. The length of the CDR3 is 16 residues. V was trimmed by 2 bases and J by 3 bases, leaving 17 bases between them. Germline CDR1 is MNHEY and CDR2 is SVGAGI. This clonotype has just a few counts. Its antigen is unknown. Overall study results and limits: Blood also held most thyroid clonotypes expanded beyond 0.001.

The V gene is TRBV6-5, the J gene TRBJ2-7; maybe TRBD1 (5 bases). This receptor was identified in a man aged 18 to 35 with Graves' ophthalmopathy. Sequencing was carried out using blood. The CDR3 DNA sequence: TGTGCCAGCAGTTACGGGCACCCAGGGATCGACTACGAGCAGTACTTC. Amino acid sequence: CASSYGHPGIDYEQYF.